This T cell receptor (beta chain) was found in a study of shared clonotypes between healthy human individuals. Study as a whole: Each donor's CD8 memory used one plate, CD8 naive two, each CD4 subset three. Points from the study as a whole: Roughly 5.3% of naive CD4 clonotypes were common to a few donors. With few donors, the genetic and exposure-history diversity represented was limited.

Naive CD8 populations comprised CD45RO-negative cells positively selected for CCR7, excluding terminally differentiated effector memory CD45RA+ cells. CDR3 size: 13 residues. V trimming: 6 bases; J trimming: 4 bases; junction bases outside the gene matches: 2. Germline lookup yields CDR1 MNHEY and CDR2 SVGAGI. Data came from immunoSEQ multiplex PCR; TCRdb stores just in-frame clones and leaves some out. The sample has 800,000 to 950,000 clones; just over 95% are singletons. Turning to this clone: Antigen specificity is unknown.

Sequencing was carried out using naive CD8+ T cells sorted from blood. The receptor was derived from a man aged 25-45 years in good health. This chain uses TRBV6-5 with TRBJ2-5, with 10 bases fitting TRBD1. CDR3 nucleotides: TGTGCCAGCAGGACAGGGGGCCGAGAGACCCAGTACTTC. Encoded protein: CASRTGGRETQYF.